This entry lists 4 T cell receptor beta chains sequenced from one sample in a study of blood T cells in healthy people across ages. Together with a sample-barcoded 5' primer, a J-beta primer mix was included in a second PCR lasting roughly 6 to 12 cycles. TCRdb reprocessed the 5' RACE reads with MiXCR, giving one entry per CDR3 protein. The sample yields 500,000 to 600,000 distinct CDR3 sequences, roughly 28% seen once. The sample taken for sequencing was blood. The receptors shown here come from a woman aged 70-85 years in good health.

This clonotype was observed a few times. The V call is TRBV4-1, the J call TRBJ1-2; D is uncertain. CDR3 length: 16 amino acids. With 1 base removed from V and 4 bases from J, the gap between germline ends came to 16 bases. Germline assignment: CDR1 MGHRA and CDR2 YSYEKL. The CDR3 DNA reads TGCGCCAGCAGCCAAGCGGTCGGGGTCTCCTCCTATGGCTACACCTTC. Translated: CASSQAVGVSSYGYTF.

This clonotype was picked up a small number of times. The CDR3 region has the DNA TGTGCCACGCAGGGCTCTTGGAATTCACCCCTCCACTTT. Amino acids: CATQGSWNSPLHF. This sequence joins TRBV10-3 and TRBJ1-6, with a possible D match to TRBD1 (5 bases). The CDR3 contains 13 residues. The germline V and J ends were trimmed by 10 bases and 7 bases, with 14 bases remaining between them. In germline, CDR1 is ENHRY, CDR2 SYGVKD.

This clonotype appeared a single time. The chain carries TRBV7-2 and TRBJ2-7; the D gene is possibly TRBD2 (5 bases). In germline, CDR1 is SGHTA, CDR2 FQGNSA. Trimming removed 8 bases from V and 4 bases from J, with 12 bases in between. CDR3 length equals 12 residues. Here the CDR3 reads CASGGSPYEQYF. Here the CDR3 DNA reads TGTGCCAGCGGAGGCAGCCCTTACGAGCAGTACTTC.

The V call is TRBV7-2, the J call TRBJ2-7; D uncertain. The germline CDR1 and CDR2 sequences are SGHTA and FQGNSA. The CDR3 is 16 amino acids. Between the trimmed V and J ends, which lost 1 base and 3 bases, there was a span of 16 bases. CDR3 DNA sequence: TGTGCCAGCAGCTTAGTAAGGGCGACCACTTACTACGAGCAGTACGTC. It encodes CASSLVRATTYYEQYV.